This T cell receptor (beta chain) was sequenced during a study of blood T cell repertoires in COVID-19. In the study overall: From the United States, Italy and Spain came samples of acute and convalescent COVID-19.

V trimming: 4 bases; J trimming: 4 bases; junction bases outside the gene matches: 1. Germline values: CDR1 LGHNA, CDR2 YNFKEQ. CDR3 length: 13 amino acids. In the authors' workflow: Amplification of reference gene primers provided the estimated nucleated cell counts. The data were produced by immunoSEQ multiplex PCR, yet TCRdb's version contains in-frame clones alone and is incomplete. V and J calls and clone size are as listed in that table; D and trimming were resolved from the DNA. The profile shows around 170,000 clones, 90% of them singletons. The TCR originated in a man aged 45-65 years with acute or convalescent COVID-19. The chain carries TRBV4-2 and TRBJ2-1, with 7 positions matching TRBD2. The sample taken for sequencing was peripheral blood. The CDR3 DNA is TGTGCCAGCAGCCGGGGGGGGTACAATGAGCAGTTCTTC. This translates into CASSRGGYNEQFF.